The 29 T cell receptor beta chains listed next were all sequenced from one sample in a study of STAT5B mutations in CD4+ large granular lymphocyte leukemia. Clones were read by immunoSEQ multiplex PCR, and TCRdb kept only the in-frame ones, dropping some. The table records 30,000 or so clones, more than 75% of them present only once. Sequenced sample: CD4+ T cells from blood buffy coats. The source is a human donor in good health.

Points on this clone: Germline and junction disagree at one end, which may indicate a read error. This sequence joins TRBV7-7 and TRBJ2-1; TRBD2 is a possible D gene (5 bases). CDR1 and CDR2 (germline): SSHAT, FNYEAQ (reference sequence). The CDR3 loop spans 13 amino acids. The CDR3 sequence: CASSSGAYNEQFF. Here the CDR3 DNA reads TGTGCTAGCAGCTCCGGGGCCTACAATGAGCAGTTCTTC.

The chain recombines TRBV5-6 with TRBJ2-3; D not resolved. Deletions cut 4 bases from V and 5 bases from J, with 14 bases between. The germline gives CDR1 SGHDT, CDR2 YYEEEE. This CDR3 contains 14 residues. CDR3 protein: CASSPTFPGDTQYF. DNA for the CDR3: TGTGCCAGCAGCCCGACCTTCCCCGGAGATACGCAGTATTTT. Drawing the rest from reference TRBV5-6 and TRBJ2-3, the complete variable domain is DAGVTQSPTHLIKTRGQQVTLRCSPKSGHDTVSWYQQALGQGPQFIFQYYEEEERQRGNFPDRFSGHQFPNYSSELNVNALLLGDSALYLCASSPTFPGDTQYFGPGTRLTVL.

The chain combines TRBV21-1 with TRBJ2-7; the table's D call of TRBD1 was not tested on the DNA. TRBV21-1 is flagged as a pseudogene. The CDR3 is 15 residues long. The CDR3, as DNA: TGTGCCAGCAGCAAAGGTCTACAGGTCAGCAACGAGCAGTACTTC. Encoded protein: CASSKGLQVSNEQYF.

In its sample, this clone was seen once. The rearrangement joins TRBV5-1 to TRBJ2-7; possibly TRBD1 or TRBD2 for D (5 bases each). This CDR3 has 15 amino acids. Between the trimmed V and J ends, which lost 5 bases and 6 bases, there was a span of 21 bases. Germline V gene lookup returns CDR1 SGHRS and CDR2 YFSETQ. CDR3 DNA sequence: TGCGCCAGCAGTAACGTCTTGGGTGAGGGGCCCGAGCAGTACTTC. Encoded protein: CASSNVLGEGPEQYF.

The chain recombines TRBV9 with TRBJ2-7; 10 bases are a match to TRBD1. This CDR3 contains 14 residues. Germline trimming cut 3 bases from V and 7 bases from J; bases unmatched to any gene: 7. Per germline, CDR1 SGDLS and CDR2 YYNGEE. CDR3 sequence reads: CASSDGTGAGEQYF. The CDR3 DNA follows: TGTGCCAGCAGCGACGGGACAGGGGCGGGGGAGCAGTACTTC. The entire variable domain, with the rest obtained from reference TRBV9 and TRBJ2-7, is as follows: DSGVTQTPKHLITATGQRVTLRCSPRSGDLSVYWYQQSLDQGLQFLIQYYNGEERAKGNILERFSAQQFPDLHSELNLSSLELGDSALYFCASSDGTGAGEQYFGPGTRLTVT.

The V and J genes are TRBV5-1 and TRBJ2-3; the match to TRBD2 covers 7 bases. This CDR3 region has 15 residues. Germline V gene data show CDR1 as SGHRS and CDR2 as YFSETQ. V gave up 5 bases and J gave up 4 bases; unmatched junction bases: 10. CDR3 sequence reads: CASRSRVAGADTQYF. The CDR3 DNA follows: TGCGCCAGCAGATCAAGGGTTGCGGGGGCAGATACGCAGTATTTT.

In DNA form, the CDR3 reads TGTGCCAGCAGATCGGGGGGGGTGGGCTACACCTTC. It codes for CASRSGGVGYTF. J is TRBJ1-2 and V is TRBV28; D is perhaps TRBD1 (5 bases). This CDR3 region has 12 residues. Trimming cost V 6 bases and J 8 bases, with 13 bases left between them. Germline CDR1 MDHEN, CDR2 SYDVKM.

This sequence joins TRBV18 and TRBJ2-1; D unclear. The germline V and J ends were trimmed by 6 bases and 3 bases, with 21 bases remaining between them. Germline-derived CDR1 and CDR2 are KGHSH and LQKENI. This CDR3 region has 17 residues. In nucleotides, the CDR3 is TGTGCCAGCTCGCTAGACTCCAATGCCCTGAACTACAATGAGCAGTTCTTC. Translated: CASSLDSNALNYNEQFF.

This clone appeared a single time. V usage is TRBV7-9 and J usage is TRBJ2-7, with 9 bases matching TRBD1. J was trimmed by 5 bases and V by 1 base; bases with no gene match: 6. Germline CDR1 and CDR2: SEHNR and FQNEAQ (reference sequence). The CDR3 length is 15 residues. This chain's CDR3 is CASSLDGTGLDEQYF. For the CDR3, the DNA is TGTGCCAGCAGCTTAGATGGGACAGGGTTGGACGAGCAGTACTTC.

J is TRBJ2-7 and V is TRBV5-1, with TRBD1 matching 10 bases. Germline V gene sequence: CDR1 SGHRS, CDR2 YFSETQ. This CDR3 comprises 16 residues. J lost 0 bases, V lost 6 bases, and 9 bases had no gene match. Here the CDR3 DNA reads TGCGCCAGCAAGCCCCGGGACAGGGGACACTCCTACGAGCAGTACTTC. Its protein product is CASKPRDRGHSYEQYF.

The chain is built from TRBV9 and TRBJ2-2; D remains ambiguous. The CDR3 has 15 amino acids. Germline values: CDR1 SGDLS, CDR2 YYNGEE. Trimming removed 0 bases from V and 3 bases from J, with 9 bases in between. The CDR3 sequence is CASSVVTSHTGELFF. The CDR3 DNA is TGTGCCAGCAGCGTAGTTACCAGTCACACCGGGGAGCTGTTTTTT.

This clone was observed a few times. The chain carries TRBV7-9 and TRBJ1-4; TRBD1 aligns across 8 bases. With V trimmed by 1 base and J by 3 bases, 4 bases remained unmatched. The germline CDR1 and CDR2 sequences are SEHNR and FQNEAQ (reference sequence). This CDR3 contains 16 residues. The CDR3 is CASSLGTGPPNEKLFF. The CDR3 DNA follows: TGTGCCAGCAGCTTAGGGACAGGGCCTCCTAATGAAAAACTGTTTTTT.

The J gene is TRBJ2-2, the V gene TRBV9, with D possibly being TRBD2 (6 bases). The CDR3 length is 14 residues. The V gene's germline CDR1 is SGDLS and CDR2 YYNGEE. Deletions cut 2 bases from V and 7 bases from J, with 12 bases between. The CDR3 here is CASSVIAADGELFF. DNA of the CDR3: TGTGCCAGCAGCGTCATAGCGGCTGACGGGGAGCTGTTTTTT.

This rearrangement joins TRBV11-2 to TRBJ2-1; 7 nucleotides line up with TRBD2. The germline V gene encodes CDR1 SGHAT and CDR2 FQNNGV. The CDR3 has 15 amino acids. The V gene end was trimmed by 2 bases and the J gene end by 5 bases; junction bases not matched to a gene: 6. In nucleotides, the CDR3 is TGTGCCAGCAGCTTACGGTTTGCGGGGGACAATGAGCAGTTCTTC. It is translated as CASSLRFAGDNEQFF.

V gene TRBV20-1 combines with J gene TRBJ2-7; a weak D match, TRBD1 (5 bases). The V end was cut by 3 bases, the J end by 3 bases, with 6 bases between. Germline V lookup: CDR1 DFQATT, CDR2 SNEGSKA (reference sequence). The CDR3 runs to 11 residues. The CDR3 sequence: CSASQGYEQYF. As DNA, the CDR3 is TGCAGTGCTAGTCAGGGCTACGAGCAGTACTTC.

The chain is built from TRBV6-5 and TRBJ2-7, with D possibly being TRBD1 (5 bases). Germline V gives CDR1 MNHEY, CDR2 SVGAGI. Trimming took off 2 bases at V and 6 bases at J, with 5 bases between the two ends. CDR3 length: 11 residues. The CDR3 sequence is CASSYQGEQYF. The CDR3 coding sequence is TGTGCCAGCAGTTACCAGGGCGAGCAGTACTTC.

This chain joins TRBV18 and TRBJ2-2; D may be TRBD1 or TRBD2 (5 bases each). V was pared by 4 bases and J by 4 bases, with 13 bases between. This CDR3 spans 15 amino acids. The germline V gene has CDR1 KGHSH and CDR2 LQKENI. Here the CDR3 DNA reads TGTGCCAGCTCACAACTCAGGGACCTCACCGGGGAGCTGTTTTTT. Translated: CASSQLRDLTGELFF.

The chain couples TRBV29-1 to TRBJ2-7; no definite D call. V lost 7 bases and J 4 bases, leaving 14 bases between the germline ends. The CDR3 runs 12 residues. Germline V gives CDR1 SQVTM, CDR2 ANQGSEA. The DNA of the CDR3 is TGCAGCGCCGCCCGACCACCATACGAGCAGTACTTC. As protein: CSAARPPYEQYF.

The V call is TRBV27, the J call TRBJ1-1; D not certain. The CDR3 runs 15 residues. Between the trimmed V and J ends, which lost 4 bases and 4 bases, there was a span of 16 bases. Germline V lookup: CDR1 MNHEY, CDR2 SMNVEV (reference sequence). CDR3 bases: TGTGCCAGCAGTTCCGGAGGCACATACGGCACTGAAGCTTTCTTT. This codes for CASSSGGTYGTEAFF.

The J gene is TRBJ2-2, the V gene TRBV6-5, with 10 bases lining up with TRBD2. Germline CDR1 and CDR2: MNHEY and SVGAGI. The CDR3 has 15 residues. Losses at the gene ends were 6 bases for V and 11 bases for J; bases not matched to a gene: 12. The chain's CDR3 is CASRPLAGVSTELFF. The CDR3 nucleotides read TGTGCCAGCAGGCCCCTAGCGGGGGTCTCAACAGAGCTGTTTTTT.

The chain couples TRBV5-1 to TRBJ2-1; possibly TRBD1 for D (6 bases). CDR1 is SGHRS, CDR2 YFSETQ, per germline. The CDR3 has 15 amino acids. Trimming removed 2 bases at V and 4 bases at J, with 13 bases between. The CDR3, as DNA: TGCGCCAGCAGCTTCACACAGGGCCTATACAATGAGCAGTTCTTC. This encodes CASSFTQGLYNEQFF.

This clone was observed a handful of times. This sequence joins TRBV2 and TRBJ1-6, with D unclear. Deletions cut 6 bases from V and 10 bases from J, with 16 bases between. The CDR3 loop spans 14 amino acids. Germline V gene sequence: CDR1 SNHLY, CDR2 FYNNEI. The CDR3 nucleotides are TGTGCCAGCAGGCGGGAGCCCCCCGGGTCACCCCTCCACTTT. Its protein product is CASRREPPGSPLHF.

This chain uses TRBV15 with TRBJ2-1; 8 bases are shared with TRBD2. Germline V gene lookup returns CDR1 LNHNV and CDR2 YYDKDF (reference sequence). The CDR3 is made up of 16 amino acids. V lost 0 bases to trimming and J lost 0 bases; unmatched junction nucleotides: 1. DNA for the CDR3: TGTGCCACCAGCAGAGAAGGACTAGCCTCCTACAATGAGCAGTTCTTC. Protein sequence: CATSREGLASYNEQFF.

This clone turned up a few times. CDR3 nucleotides: TGTGCCAGCAGCATCGACAGGCCCAGTGGCTACACCTTC. This codes for CASSIDRPSGYTF. This chain connects TRBV7-2 to TRBJ1-2, with TRBD1 as a possible D gene (6 bases). The CDR3 is 13 amino acids. Germline V gene sequence: CDR1 SGHTA, CDR2 FQGNSA. V was pared by 5 bases and J by 7 bases, with 14 bases between.

In this sample, this clone turned up once. The rearrangement uses TRBV7-9 and TRBJ2-5, with TRBD2 as a possible D gene (6 bases). Germline lookup yields CDR1 SEHNR and CDR2 FQNEAQ (reference sequence). Trimming stripped 5 bases from V and 5 bases from J, with 15 bases between. This CDR3 is built from 14 residues. This CDR3 is CASSTWSRGETQYF. The CDR3 region has the DNA TGTGCCAGCAGCACCTGGTCGCGGGGCGAGACCCAGTACTTC.

V is TRBV7-9 and J is TRBJ2-7, with D unresolved. This CDR3 comprises 16 residues. The V gene lost 2 bases and the J gene lost 0 bases, with 14 bases spanning the gap. The germline V gene encodes CDR1 SEHNR and CDR2 FQNEAQ (reference sequence). The CDR3 here is CASSLISGRSSYEQYF. The CDR3 region has the DNA TGTGCCAGCAGCTTAATTTCTGGACGGAGCTCCTACGAGCAGTACTTC.

The sample holds one count of this clone. V usage is TRBV11-2 and J usage is TRBJ1-1; D gene unclear. The CDR3 is 14 residues long. Germline loops: CDR1 SGHAT, CDR2 FQNNGV. V was trimmed by 1 base and J by 1 base, leaving 7 bases between them. The CDR3 coding sequence is TGTGCCAGCAGCTTAGTTGCCCCGAACACTGAAGCTTTCTTT. It encodes CASSLVAPNTEAFF. Using reference TRBV11-2 and TRBJ1-1 for the parts outside the CDR3, the full variable domain is EAGVAQSPRYKIIEKRQSVAFWCNPISGHATLYWYQQILGQGPKLLIQFQNNGVVDDSQLPKDRFSAERLKGVDSTLKIQPAKLEDSAVYLCASSLVAPNTEAFFGQGTRLTVV.

This chain joins TRBV19 and TRBJ1-1; D call uncertain. V dropped 5 bases and J dropped 0 bases, with 13 bases sitting between them. The CDR3 length is 15 residues. Germline V gene lookup returns CDR1 LNHDA and CDR2 SQIVND (reference sequence). The DNA for the CDR3 is TGTGCCAGTAGTTCTTGGGCGGATATGAACACTGAAGCTTTCTTT. As protein: CASSSWADMNTEAFF.

The CDR3 nucleotides are TGCGCCAGCAGCTTGGCCGACACGAACTATGGCTACACCTTC. Residues: CASSLADTNYGYTF. The gene calls are TRBV5-1 and TRBJ1-2; D call uncertain. The V and J ends lost 0 bases and 2 bases respectively, with 8 bases between them. CDR1 SGHRS and CDR2 YFSETQ come from the germline V gene. CDR3 size: 14 residues.